A selection of T cell receptor beta chains follows, all from one sample in a study of T cell responses to AZD1222 COVID-19 vaccine. Measured with immunoSEQ multiplex PCR; TCRdb has only the in-frame clones, and not every one. The table shows tens of thousands of clones, with roughly 88% occurring only once. The sequencing here drew on peripheral blood, taken 28 days after the second AZD1222 dose. These receptor sequences come from an adult who received the AZD1222 COVID-19 vaccine. The CDR3 runs from the conserved cysteine through the conserved F or W. Each record gives: D gene, V gene, clone size, J gene, CDR3 protein, CDR3 DNA. The D gene is left open where the match is weak. Clone size is shown for a subset of rows, as once, few, many or a class of expanded clone.

>NA|TRBV10-3|NA|TRBJ1-1
CAISDLRRETITEAFF
TGTGCCATCAGTGACTTACGACGAGAAACTATCACTGAAGCTTTCTTT
>NA|TRBV3-1/TRBV3-2|NA|TRBJ2-1
CASSPASTGTGYNEQFF
TGTGCCAGCAGTCCAGCCTCGACAGGAACGGGGTACAATGAGCAGTTCTTC
>NA|TRBV27|NA|TRBJ2-3
CASRHFRQRGTDTQYF
TGTGCCAGCAGACATTTCCGGCAAAGGGGCACAGATACGCAGTATTTT
>NA|TRBV27|NA|TRBJ2-5
CASSPTIQGVQETQYF
TGTGCCAGCAGTCCGACGATACAGGGCGTCCAAGAGACCCAGTACTTC
>TRBD1|TRBV30|NA|TRBJ1-6
CAWSTPDRGHLPLHF
TGTGCCTGGAGTACACCGGACAGGGGCCACCTACCCCTCCACTTT
>NA|TRBV11-3|NA|TRBJ2-3
CASSLGPDTQYF
TGTGCCAGCAGCTTAGGACCAGATACGCAGTATTTT
>NA|TRBV7-2|NA|TRBJ2-5
CASSLEDSEETQYF
TGTGCCAGCAGCTTAGAGGACAGCGAAGAGACCCAGTACTTC
>NA|TRBV2|NA|TRBJ2-4
CASSDPPAKNIQYF
TGTGCCAGCAGTGACCCCCCAGCCAAAAACATTCAGTACTTC
>NA|TRBV25-1|NA|TRBJ1-4
CASSDWSATNEKLFF
TGTGCCAGCAGTGATTGGAGTGCAACTAATGAAAAACTGTTTTTT
>TRBD2|TRBV7-8|few|TRBJ2-7
CASSPKALSGRTYEQYF
TGTGCCAGCAGCCCCAAGGCCCTTAGCGGGAGGACCTACGAGCAGTACTTC
>NA|TRBV28|many|TRBJ1-5
CASSLSIDSNQPQHF
TGTGCCAGCAGTTTATCGATTGATAGCAATCAGCCCCAGCATTTT
>NA|TRBV2|NA|TRBJ2-1
CASRDILDYNEQFF
TGTGCCAGCAGGGACATCTTGGATTACAATGAGCAGTTCTTC
>TRBD1|TRBV4-1|NA|TRBJ1-5
CASSQDPGQVSNQPQHF
TGCGCCAGCAGCCAAGATCCGGGACAGGTTAGCAATCAGCCCCAGCATTTT
>NA|TRBV6-6|NA|TRBJ1-6
CASRARGNSPLHF
TGTGCCAGCAGGGCCCGGGGTAATTCACCCCTCCACTTT
>TRBD1|TRBV7-8|NA|TRBJ1-2
CASSNRGPNYGYTF
TGTGCCAGCAGTAACAGGGGTCCAAATTATGGCTACACCTTC
>TRBD1|TRBV19|NA|TRBJ1-2
CASKEGAVYGYTF
TGTGCCAGTAAAGAGGGGGCGGTCTATGGCTACACCTTC
>NA|TRBV10-2|once|TRBJ2-5
CASSRTYTPEETQYF
TGCGCCAGCAGTAGGACTTATACCCCCGAAGAGACCCAGTACTTC
>NA|TRBV6-1|NA|TRBJ2-7
CASSEAQSGAYEQYF
TGTGCCAGCAGTGAAGCGCAGTCAGGAGCTTACGAGCAGTACTTC
>TRBD1|TRBV28|few|TRBJ1-5
CASSSGQVYNQPQHF
TGTGCCAGCAGTTCGGGACAGGTCTACAATCAGCCCCAGCATTTT
>TRBD2|TRBV15|NA|TRBJ2-1
CATAIRGGSYNEQFF
TGTGCCACCGCAATTCGGGGGGGTTCCTACAATGAGCAGTTCTTC
>NA|TRBV6-2/TRBV6-3|NA|TRBJ2-5
CASSYLLSFQETQYF
TGTGCCAGCAGTTACCTCCTCAGCTTCCAAGAGACCCAGTACTTC
>TRBD1|TRBV18|medium-sized|TRBJ2-2
CASSPGTGRGGELFF
TGTGCCAGCTCACCAGGGACAGGGAGAGGCGGGGAGCTGTTTTTT
>NA|TRBV21-1|NA|TRBJ2-7
CANYLFEQYF
TGTGCCAACTACCTTTTCGAGCAGTACTTC
>NA|TRBV14|once|TRBJ2-7
CASSQDQGTYEQYF
TGTGCCAGCAGCCAAGACCAGGGGACGTACGAGCAGTACTTC
>NA|TRBV28|NA|TRBJ1-4
CASSWPTTNEKLFF
TGTGCCAGCAGCTGGCCAACAACTAATGAAAAACTGTTTTTT
>NA|TRBV21-1|NA|TRBJ2-1
CAKTSARPHEQFF
TGTGCCAAGACTAGCGCGAGGCCACATGAGCAGTTCTTC
>TRBD1|TRBV7-2|NA|TRBJ1-4
CASSENRGNEKLFF
TGTGCCAGCAGCGAAAACAGGGGTAATGAAAAACTGTTTTTT
>NA|TRBV9|NA|TRBJ1-6
CASSVQFYNSPLHF
TGTGCCAGCAGCGTACAGTTCTATAATTCACCCCTCCACTTT
>NA|TRBV9|NA|TRBJ1-2
CASSETPNGPGAYGYTF
TGTGCCAGCAGCGAGACCCCCAACGGGCCAGGCGCTTATGGCTACACCTTC
>NA|TRBV19|few|TRBJ1-5
CASSISPTTNQPQHF
TGTGCCAGTAGTATATCTCCCACAACCAATCAGCCCCAGCATTTT
>NA|TRBV28|once|TRBJ1-1
CASSTGTPRAAFF
TGTGCCAGCAGCACCGGGACACCAAGGGCAGCTTTCTTT
>NA|TRBV10-2|NA|TRBJ1-5
CASRGTVYAPQHF
TGCGCCAGCAGGGGTACCGTTTATGCGCCCCAGCATTTT
>NA|TRBV14|NA|TRBJ1-1
CASSQDRNTEAFF
TGTGCCAGCAGCCAAGATAGGAACACTGAAGCTTTCTTT
>NA|TRBV3-1/TRBV3-2|NA|TRBJ1-6
CASSQVSSDNSPLHF
TGTGCCAGCAGCCAAGTGTCCAGTGATAATTCACCCCTCCACTTT
>NA|TRBV12-3/TRBV12-4|NA|TRBJ1-2
CASSTGYGYTF
TGTGCCAGCAGCACCGGCTATGGCTACACCTTC
>TRBD1|TRBV7-8|NA|TRBJ2-5
CASSPGTGVQETQYF
TGTGCCAGCAGCCCTGGGACAGGGGTCCAGGAGACCCAGTACTTC
>TRBD1|TRBV27|NA|TRBJ1-5
CASSFDARGRINQPQHF
TGTGCCAGCAGCTTTGATGCCAGGGGGCGCATCAATCAGCCCCAGCATTTT
>NA|TRBV24-1|NA|TRBJ2-2
CATSGRGAVTGELFF
TGTGCCACCAGTGGCCGCGGGGCGGTCACCGGGGAGCTGTTTTTT
>TRBD2|TRBV7-8|NA|TRBJ2-7
CASSREVSYEQYF
TGTGCCAGCAGCCGGGAGGTCTCCTACGAGCAGTACTTC
>NA|TRBV2|NA|TRBJ2-2
CASSEVVRAGGELFF
TGTGCCAGCAGTGAAGTAGTAAGAGCCGGCGGGGAGCTGTTTTTT
>NA|TRBV7-3|NA|TRBJ2-1
CASSLKGTSSYNEQFF
TGTGCCAGCAGCTTAAAAGGGACCAGCTCCTACAATGAGCAGTTCTTC